The rows below give T cell receptor beta chains drawn from one sample of a study of T cell responses to AZD1222 COVID-19 vaccine. Assay: immunoSEQ multiplex PCR; the TCRdb copy retains only in-frame clones and omits some. The sample lists about 190,000 clones, more than 75% occurring once. Source: peripheral blood, taken on day 0 of AZD1222 vaccination. The receptors come from an adult in good health. Each CDR3 is given without its conserved first and last residue. The order of the fields is V gene, CDR3 length, J gene, CDR3 protein.

>TRBV20-1|9|TRBJ1-1
SARDLDEAF
>TRBV10-3|13|TRBJ2-1
AISESERDYNEQF
>TRBV6-2/TRBV6-3|14|TRBJ2-1
ASSYLASGGPRQQF
>TRBV29-1|12|TRBJ2-5
SAKDRGRIETQY
>TRBV6-5|11|TRBJ1-2
ASSRAQVSGYT
>TRBV18|10|TRBJ2-1
ASSPQRNEQF
>TRBV6-4|11|TRBJ1-1
ASSEALYTEAF
>TRBV19|12|TRBJ2-7
ASSMSAGAYEQY
>TRBV5-1|9|TRBJ1-1
ASMLNTEAF
>TRBV4-1|11|TRBJ1-3
ASSQDRRNTIY
>TRBV10-3|12|TRBJ2-3
AISESRQGDTQY
>TRBV6-5|13|TRBJ2-3
ASHGPPGGTDTQY
>TRBV9|13|TRBJ2-1
ASSPRDRTYNEQF
>TRBV4-1|14|TRBJ1-6
ASSQFLLSYNSPLH
>TRBV19|12|TRBJ2-1
ASSIGSGVAEQF
>TRBV4-1|12|TRBJ2-1
ASSPPAGTGDQF
>TRBV2|18|TRBJ1-6
ASYLTRDREGSVYNSPLH
>TRBV18|12|TRBJ1-4
ASSPPGGNEKLF
>TRBV25-1|11|TRBJ1-2
ASGFLDSYGYT
>TRBV18|12|TRBJ1-3
ASSPGPSGNTIY
>TRBV10-1|9|TRBJ2-5
ATLPNRGTY
>TRBV2|12|TRBJ1-2
ASSEAGAFASYT
>TRBV4-1|13|TRBJ1-2
ASSQVGGITYGYT
>TRBV6-1|12|TRBJ1-5
ASSEGAGNQPQH
>TRBV7-6|14|TRBJ2-7
ASSWLGSGEAYEQY
>TRBV4-2|11|TRBJ2-1
ASSHPLGDEQF
>TRBV4-1|12|TRBJ2-7
ASSQERDSYEQY
>TRBV10-3|15|TRBJ2-3
AISAGLAGASTDTQY
>TRBV27|14|TRBJ2-1
ASSSLTSGRTNEQF
>TRBV7-9|13|TRBJ1-4
ASSLGAGTGEKLF
>TRBV3-1/TRBV3-2|18|TRBJ1-6
ASSQDPPWAGATYNSPLH
>TRBV6-1|14|TRBJ1-5
ASSGRTVNSNQPQH
>TRBV18|15|TRBJ1-1
ASSPRQGRGTDTEAF
>TRBV25-1|12|TRBJ1-1
ASSNPGQRTEAF
>TRBV6-4|11|TRBJ2-2
ASSVSNTGELF
>TRBV10-3|15|TRBJ2-1
AISGRGSGTGGHEQF
>TRBV29-1|15|TRBJ1-2
SVEGVGSGQKRYGYT
>TRBV9|11|TRBJ2-7
ASSPEDRYEQY
>TRBV5-1|15|TRBJ2-2
ASSQPGDSKNTGELF
>TRBV6-2/TRBV6-3|13|TRBJ1-6
ASSSSGIGGSPLH
>TRBV9|12|TRBJ1-1
ASSVPPANTEAF
>TRBV5-8|13|TRBJ2-7
ASSRLGTGVYEQY